The next 10 T cell receptor beta chains were all read from a single sample in a study of T cells after somatic rescue of genetic block. Repertoires were generated with immunoSEQ multiplex PCR, while TCRdb's copy carries only in-frame clones and drops some. This table has 85,000 to 100,000 clones, approximately 90% appearing once. The material sequenced was peripheral blood mononuclear cells (PBMCs). The receptors come from a woman in her late teens or twenties.

The V and J genes are TRBV2 and TRBJ2-7; no clear D gene. Per germline, CDR1 SNHLY and CDR2 FYNNEI. The CDR3 consists of 12 residues. V was trimmed by 4 bases and J by 1 base, leaving 5 bases between them. The CDR3 protein is CASSVGSYEQYF. The CDR3 bases are TGTGCCAGCAGTGTTGGGTCCTACGAGCAGTACTTC.

This sequence joins TRBV27 and TRBJ2-3, with TRBD2 as a possible D gene (6 bases). Looked up from germline, CDR1 is MNHEY and CDR2 is SMNVEV (reference sequence). There are 14 residues in the CDR3. This chain's CDR3 is CVTARGMVPDTQYF. CDR3 DNA sequence: TGTGTCACAGCCCGCGGGATGGTCCCAGATACGCAGTATTTT.

With respect to this clone: At the DNA level, this CDR3 is encoded by other sequences in the same sample as well. The rearrangement uses TRBV19 and TRBJ1-5, with D possibly matching TRBD1 (6 bases). Per germline, CDR1 LNHDA and CDR2 SQIVND (reference sequence). The CDR3 has 15 residues. The V and J ends lost 9 bases and 0 bases respectively, with 15 bases between them. CDR3 nucleotides: TGTGCCAGCGTCCGAGGACAGTATAGCAATCAGCCCCAGCATTTT. This codes for CASVRGQYSNQPQHF.

This clone came up many times. The chain employs TRBV5-6 and TRBJ2-1; D is possibly TRBD1 or TRBD2 (6 bases each). The V end was cut by 4 bases, the J end by 2 bases, with 16 bases between. The CDR3 runs to 16 residues. Germline assignment: CDR1 SGHDT and CDR2 YYEEEE. The chain's CDR3 is CASSPLGGKAYNEQFF. The CDR3, as DNA: TGTGCCAGCAGCCCTCTGGGGGGCAAAGCCTACAATGAGCAGTTCTTC.

This chain connects TRBV27 to TRBJ2-2, with unresolved D. The germline V gene has CDR1 MNHEY and CDR2 SMNVEV (reference sequence). V was shortened by 5 bases and J by 9 bases, with 10 bases between the two germline ends. This CDR3 contains 12 residues. Here the CDR3 reads CASSHDGWELFF. Here the CDR3 DNA reads TGTGCCAGCAGTCACGACGGCTGGGAGCTGTTTTTT.

The chain is built from TRBV27 and TRBJ1-1, with a possible D match to TRBD1 (5 bases). V lost 7 bases and J 4 bases, leaving 13 bases between the germline ends. This CDR3 has 13 residues. Germline assignment: CDR1 MNHEY and CDR2 SMNVEV (reference sequence). CDR3 nucleotide sequence: TGTGCCAGCACCTTCATCGGGGGCACTGAAGCTTTCTTT. Its protein product is CASTFIGGTEAFF.

The chain combines TRBV5-1 with TRBJ1-1; the D gene is possibly TRBD1 (5 bases). V lost 2 bases and J lost 0, with 11 bases in between. Looked up from germline, CDR1 is SGHRS and CDR2 is YFSETQ. The CDR3 consists of 15 residues. The CDR3 protein is CASSLPGRMNTEAFF. CDR3 coding DNA: TGCGCCAGCAGCTTACCGGGACGGATGAACACTGAAGCTTTCTTT.

This chain connects TRBV28 to TRBJ1-5; a possible D gene is TRBD1 (5 bases). Germline CDR1 is MDHEN and CDR2 is SYDVKM. The CDR3 has 14 residues. The V gene lost 2 bases and the J gene lost 3 bases, with 8 bases spanning the gap. CDR3 residues: CASSLGAPNQPQHF. As DNA, the CDR3 is TGTGCCAGCAGTTTAGGGGCCCCCAATCAGCCCCAGCATTTT.

V is TRBV18 and J is TRBJ2-7; tentatively, D is TRBD2 (5 bases). Between the trimmed V and J ends, which lost 0 bases and 0 bases, there was a span of 9 bases. This CDR3 is built from 15 residues. Germline assignment: CDR1 KGHSH and CDR2 LQKENI. The CDR3, as DNA: TGTGCCAGCTCACCACCCGAGGGAAGCTCCTACGAGCAGTACTTC. This codes for CASSPPEGSSYEQYF.

V is TRBV11-2 and J is TRBJ2-1; TRBD2 aligns across 13 bases. Germline CDR1 SGHAT, CDR2 FQNNGV. This CDR3 region has 14 residues. The V gene end was trimmed by 5 bases and the J gene end by 8 bases; junction bases not matched to a gene: 3. CDR3: CASSLTSGRHEQFF. The CDR3 DNA sequence: TGTGCCAGCAGCCTGACTAGCGGGAGGCATGAGCAGTTCTTC.